The 31 T cell receptor beta chains in this list originate from one sample, sequenced in a study of shared clonotypes between healthy human individuals. Clones were read by immunoSEQ multiplex PCR, and TCRdb kept only the in-frame ones, dropping some. The table includes about 450,000 clones, 79% detected once. Sequenced input: PBMCs. These receptors were collected from a woman aged 40-49 years in good health. Some clones in this sample may be carry-over from other donors' samples.

The rearrangement joins TRBV30 to TRBJ1-5; D uncertain. This CDR3 is 14 amino acids long. The germline V and J ends were trimmed by 0 bases and 1 base, with 7 bases remaining between them. In germline, CDR1 is GTSNPN, CDR2 SVGIG (reference sequence). The CDR3 DNA sequence: TGTGCCTGGAGTGTACGGTCGAGCAATCAGCCCCAGCATTTT. It codes for CAWSVRSSNQPQHF.

The chain carries TRBV28 and TRBJ2-5, with 10 bases fitting TRBD1. V trimming: 1 base; J trimming: 2 bases; junction bases outside the gene matches: 7. Germline V gives CDR1 MDHEN, CDR2 SYDVKM. The CDR3 is made up of 17 amino acids. The CDR3 loop reads CASSLFRTGGEQETQYF. In DNA form, the CDR3 reads TGTGCCAGCAGTTTATTTCGGACAGGGGGAGAACAAGAGACCCAGTACTTC.

J is TRBJ2-3 and V is TRBV11-1; D may be TRBD2 (6 bases). The CDR3 sequence is 15 residues long. CDR1 and CDR2 (germline): SGHAT, FQDESV (reference sequence). Trimming took 6 bases from V and 6 from J, leaving 19 bases between them. Here the CDR3 reads CASSRRRVGHDTQYF. The CDR3 region has the DNA TGTGCCAGCAGTCGACGGAGGGTTGGTCACGATACGCAGTATTTT. Looking up the rest from reference TRBV11-1 and TRBJ2-3 gives the full variable domain: EAEVAQSPRYKITEKSQAVAFWCDPISGHATLYWYRQILGQGPELLVQFQDESVVDDSQLPKDRFSAERLKGVDSTLKIQPAELGDSAMYLCASSRRRVGHDTQYFGPGTRLTVL.

The V and J genes are TRBV27 and TRBJ1-1; D possibly corresponds to TRBD1 (5 bases). Trimming cost V 3 bases and J 3 bases, with 11 bases left between them. The V gene's germline CDR1 is MNHEY and CDR2 SMNVEV (reference sequence). The CDR3 length is 14 residues. The CDR3 is CASSFQGRDTEAFF. CDR3 DNA: TGTGCCAGCAGTTTTCAGGGACGAGACACTGAAGCTTTCTTT.

The V and J genes are TRBV7-2 and TRBJ1-1; possible D gene TRBD1, 6 bases. Per the germline V gene, CDR1 is SGHTA and CDR2 is FQGNSA. This CDR3 has 16 amino acids. Trimming took off 2 bases at V and 0 bases at J, with 13 bases between the two ends. The CDR3 region is CASSLLFDRLNTEAFF. The CDR3 DNA reads TGTGCCAGCAGCTTATTGTTTGACAGGTTGAACACTGAAGCTTTCTTT.

On this clone itself: The sample carries other DNA sequences with the same CDR3. The rearrangement joins TRBV5-1 to TRBJ2-5; 10 bases fit TRBD1. V dropped 4 bases and J dropped 3; count of bases not matched to a gene: 3. The CDR3 loop spans 14 amino acids. CDR1 is SGHRS, CDR2 YFSETQ, per germline. The DNA of the CDR3 is TGCGCCAGCAGCCTTGGGACAGGGGAAGAGACCCAGTACTTC. It yields the protein CASSLGTGEETQYF. The full variable domain, in which reference TRBV5-1 and TRBJ2-5 provide the parts outside the CDR3, is KAGVTQTPRYLIKTRGQQVTLSCSPISGHRSVSWYQQTPGQGLQFLFEYFSETQRNKGNFPGRFSGRQFSNSRSEMNVSTLELGDSALYLCASSLGTGEETQYFGPGTRLLVL.

The gene calls are TRBV5-1 and TRBJ2-7, with 7 bases identical to TRBD2. V gave up 0 bases and J gave up 5 bases; unmatched junction bases: 14. Germline lookup yields CDR1 SGHRS and CDR2 YFSETQ. CDR3 size: 17 residues. CDR3 bases: TGCGCCAGCAGCTTGGGGGGCTATCGCGGGAGTATGGACGAGCAGTACTTC. Amino acids: CASSLGGYRGSMDEQYF.

This sequence joins TRBV28 and TRBJ2-7; D is ambiguous. There are 13 residues in the CDR3. V shed 6 bases and J shed 1 base, with 10 bases lying between them. Germline CDR1 is MDHEN and CDR2 is SYDVKM. Written as DNA, the CDR3 is TGTGCCAGCAGCCCCCCCCAATCCTACGAGCAGTACTTC. Encoded protein: CASSPPQSYEQYF.

This clone was detected a few times. V and J are TRBV29-1 and TRBJ1-5, with a tentative D call TRBD1 (5 bases). Germline CDR1 and CDR2: SQVTM and ANQGSEA. This CDR3 has 13 residues. Trimming shortened V by 4 bases and J by 7 bases, and 14 bases separated the two germline ends. CDR3 in DNA: TGCAGCGTTGTTGGAGGGCAGGGACAGCCCCAGCATTTT. As protein: CSVVGGQGQPQHF.

This chain joins TRBV10-3 and TRBJ2-3; no firm D call. This CDR3 has 15 amino acids. Trimming pared 6 bases from V and 0 bases from J, leaving 13 bases between. Germline V gene sequence: CDR1 ENHRY, CDR2 SYGVKD. CDR3: CAISRMAQSTDTQYF. Here the CDR3 DNA reads TGTGCCATCAGCCGAATGGCTCAAAGCACAGATACGCAGTATTTT.

V and J are TRBV30 and TRBJ1-1; D is uncertain. Germline V gives CDR1 GTSNPN, CDR2 SVGIG (reference sequence). The CDR3 contains 15 residues. Deletions cut 0 bases from V and 1 base from J, with 12 bases between. In DNA form, the CDR3 reads TGTGCCTGGAGTGTAAGTTTAAGGCAGAACACTGAAGCTTTCTTT. This translates into CAWSVSLRQNTEAFF.

The genes are TRBV27 and TRBJ2-1, with 7 bases aligning to TRBD1. V trimming: 10 bases; J trimming: 0 bases; junction bases outside the gene matches: 6. Germline CDR1 reads MNHEY; CDR2 reads SMNVEV (reference sequence). The CDR3 covers 14 residues. CDR3 in DNA: TGTGCCACCGGATACAGGGGCTCCTACAATGAGCAGTTCTTC. Protein: CATGYRGSYNEQFF.

The chain recombines TRBV7-9 with TRBJ1-1; 8 positions agree with TRBD1. With 3 bases clipped from V and 4 bases from J, the junction kept 7 bases outside the gene matches. The CDR3 length is 15 residues. Per the germline V gene, CDR1 is SEHNR and CDR2 is FQNEAQ (reference sequence). CDR3 coding DNA: TGTGCCAGCAGCTTTAAGACAGGGGCGGGCACTGAAGCTTTCTTT. Encoded protein: CASSFKTGAGTEAFF.

The chain is built from TRBV11-3 and TRBJ2-2, with 7 bases matching TRBD2. Germline V gene data show CDR1 as SGHNT and CDR2 as YENEEA. CDR3 length equals 16 residues. The V gene end was trimmed by 1 base and the J gene end by 6 bases; junction bases not matched to a gene: 8. The CDR3 nucleotides read TGTGCCAGCAGCTTAGGAAGCGGGAATGGGGCCGGGGAGCTGTTTTTT. Protein product: CASSLGSGNGAGELFF.

The J gene is TRBJ2-5, the V gene TRBV7-2, with a possible D match to TRBD2 (5 bases). The length of the CDR3 is 16 residues. The germline V gene encodes CDR1 SGHTA and CDR2 FQGNSA. Trimming removed 0 bases at V and 7 bases at J, with 18 bases between. CDR3 loop: CASSLAGGTADMTQYF. CDR3 bases: TGTGCCAGCAGCTTAGCCGGAGGCACGGCTGATATGACCCAGTACTTC. The full variable domain, in which reference TRBV7-2 and TRBJ2-5 provide the parts outside the CDR3, is GAGVSQSPSNKVTEKGKDVELRCDPISGHTALYWYRQSLGQGLEFLIYFQGNSAPDKSGLPSDRFSAERTGGSVSTLTIQRTQQEDSAVYLCASSLAGGTADMTQYFGPGTRLLVL.

The chain uses TRBV5-4 and TRBJ2-5; D is undetermined. Trimming stripped 0 bases from V and 2 bases from J, with 8 bases between. Germline CDR1 reads SGHNT; CDR2 reads YYREEE (reference sequence). The CDR3 length is 14 residues. The CDR3 sequence is CASSLEAGQETQYF. The DNA for the CDR3 is TGTGCCAGCAGCTTGGAGGCAGGTCAAGAGACCCAGTACTTC.

Details on this clone: This clone may be a read error of a much larger clone one base away. The chain employs TRBV28 and TRBJ2-3; D gene ambiguous. The V gene lost 5 bases and the J gene lost 2 bases, with 5 bases spanning the gap. From germline, CDR1 is MDHEN and CDR2 SYDVKM. The length of the CDR3 is 12 residues. The CDR3 nucleotides are TGTGCCAGCAGTACCCCCACAGATACGCAGTATTTT. Its protein product is CASSTPTDTQYF.

Only a few counts were recorded for this clone. V is TRBV18 and J is TRBJ1-1; TRBD1 agrees at 8 bases. The CDR3 sequence is 16 residues long. Trimming took 3 bases from V and 0 from J; bases not matched to a gene: 6. CDR1 and CDR2 from the germline V gene are KGHSH and LQKENI. The CDR3, as DNA: TGTGCCAGCTCACCTACCGGGACAGGATTGAACACTGAAGCTTTCTTT. This translates into CASSPTGTGLNTEAFF.

There are a few counts of this clone. The V gene is TRBV5-4, the J gene TRBJ1-1, with a possible D match to TRBD1 (5 bases). This CDR3 region has 15 residues. V dropped 3 bases and J dropped 3 bases, with 15 bases sitting between them. Germline V gives CDR1 SGHNT, CDR2 YYREEE (reference sequence). In DNA form, the CDR3 reads TGTGCCAGCAGCTCCCGGCAGGGCGGCCACACTGAAGCTTTCTTT. Translation: CASSSRQGGHTEAFF.

The CDR3 protein is CASGALGGEQYF. DNA of the CDR3: TGCGCCAGCGGGGCCCTAGGGGGGGAGCAGTACTTC. This chain uses TRBV10-2 with TRBJ2-7; D possibly uses TRBD1 or TRBD2 (6 bases each). The ends were cut back, 8 bases at V and 7 bases at J, with 15 bases in the middle. This CDR3 region has 12 residues. Germline V gene sequence: CDR1 WSHSY, CDR2 SAAADI.

CDR3 nucleotides: TGCGCCAGCAGCTTGGGGGGACAGGTAGCCCAAGAGACCCAGTACTTC. It codes for CASSLGGQVAQETQYF. The chain employs TRBV5-1 and TRBJ2-5; 8 bases map to TRBD1. The CDR3 spans 16 residues. With V trimmed by 0 bases and J by 1 base, 5 bases remained unmatched. Germline CDR1 reads SGHRS; CDR2 reads YFSETQ.

V is TRBV28 and J is TRBJ1-4, with no clear D. CDR3 length: 15 amino acids. The V end was cut by 3 bases, the J end by 4 bases, with 12 bases between. In germline, CDR1 is MDHEN, CDR2 SYDVKM. The CDR3 DNA is TGTGCCAGCAGTTTGTCTGGACGGGTTAATGAAAAACTGTTTTTT. Translated: CASSLSGRVNEKLFF.

V is TRBV5-1 and J is TRBJ2-1, with 12 nucleotides matching TRBD2. The germline V gene encodes CDR1 SGHRS and CDR2 YFSETQ. V shed 0 bases, J shed 7 bases, and the junction held 2 bases outside the gene matches. This CDR3 has 15 amino acids. CDR3 in DNA: TGCGCCAGCAGCTTGGAGGGACTAGCGGGTAATGAGCAGTTCTTC. Its translation is CASSLEGLAGNEQFF.

This clone was counted at least ten times. V gene TRBV29-1 combines with J gene TRBJ2-7; D is possibly TRBD1 or TRBD2 (5 bases each). V was cut by 7 bases and J by 2 bases, with 12 bases left in between. The CDR3 covers 12 residues. Germline values: CDR1 SQVTM, CDR2 ANQGSEA. The CDR3 protein is CSGRDGAYEQYF. The CDR3 DNA reads TGCAGCGGCCGGGACGGAGCCTACGAGCAGTACTTC.

This clone was seen more than once but under ten times. The CDR3 DNA reads as TGTGCCAGCAGCCTGAGCGGGCCGTCCTACAATGAGCAGTTCTTC. Its protein is CASSLSGPSYNEQFF. The chain couples TRBV7-6 to TRBJ2-1, with D perhaps matching TRBD2 (6 bases). The V and J ends lost 5 bases and 1 base respectively, with 12 bases between them. The CDR3 extends over 15 amino acids. Germline lookup yields CDR1 SGHVS and CDR2 FNYEAQ.

The chain has TRBV2 and TRBJ2-7; 10 bases match TRBD1. The CDR3 contains 13 residues. Germline CDR1 is SNHLY and CDR2 is FYNNEI. After removal of 5 bases from V and 9 bases from J, the junction contained 7 bases not matched to a gene. CDR3 nucleotide sequence: TGTGCCAGCAGTAGAGGACAGGGGGGTCGGCAGTACTTC. Protein product: CASSRGQGGRQYF.

The chain carries TRBV6-5 and TRBJ2-5; D is unclear. The J call could be wrong; TRBJ2-7 is a better fit for the DNA end. Germline V gene lookup returns CDR1 MNHEY and CDR2 SVGAGI. CDR3 length: 13 residues. The CDR3 sequence: CATRPGITYEQYF. The CDR3 DNA follows: TGTGCCACCCGTCCTGGGATTACTTACGAGCAGTACTTC.

Of note for this clone: Relative to the germline gene, one junction end is altered; a read error may explain this. The J gene is TRBJ2-5, the V gene TRBV7-7, with D possibly matching TRBD2 (5 bases). This CDR3 comprises 13 residues. Germline V gene sequence: CDR1 SSHAT, CDR2 FNYEAQ (reference sequence). CDR3 bases: TGTGCTAGCAGCGCCCAACTAGGAGAGACCCAGTACTTC. As protein: CASSAQLGETQYF.

The chain combines TRBV28 with TRBJ2-7; D is possibly TRBD1 (5 bases). The CDR3 length is 15 residues. Germline V gene lookup returns CDR1 MDHEN and CDR2 SYDVKM. With 5 bases removed from V and 4 bases from J, the gap between germline ends came to 18 bases. The CDR3 loop reads CASSTPYGREYEQYF. The CDR3, as DNA: TGTGCCAGCAGTACCCCTTATGGCAGGGAATACGAGCAGTACTTC.

This chain connects TRBV18 to TRBJ1-1; weak D call: TRBD1 (5 bases). The ends were cut back, 6 bases at V and 7 bases at J, with 12 bases in the middle. This CDR3 has 12 amino acids. The germline V gene has CDR1 KGHSH and CDR2 LQKENI. CDR3 sequence (DNA): TGTGCCAGCTCGCCCGGGACCGATGAAGCTTTCTTT. The encoded protein is CASSPGTDEAFF.

The CDR3 DNA follows: TGCGCCAGCAGCTTGGAAACAGGGCTCTACAATGAGCAGTTCTTC. Translating gives CASSLETGLYNEQFF. This sequence joins TRBV5-1 and TRBJ2-1; possibly TRBD1 for D (6 bases). The germline CDR1 and CDR2 sequences are SGHRS and YFSETQ. This CDR3 has 15 amino acids. Trimming shortened V by 0 bases and J by 3 bases, and 10 bases separated the two germline ends.